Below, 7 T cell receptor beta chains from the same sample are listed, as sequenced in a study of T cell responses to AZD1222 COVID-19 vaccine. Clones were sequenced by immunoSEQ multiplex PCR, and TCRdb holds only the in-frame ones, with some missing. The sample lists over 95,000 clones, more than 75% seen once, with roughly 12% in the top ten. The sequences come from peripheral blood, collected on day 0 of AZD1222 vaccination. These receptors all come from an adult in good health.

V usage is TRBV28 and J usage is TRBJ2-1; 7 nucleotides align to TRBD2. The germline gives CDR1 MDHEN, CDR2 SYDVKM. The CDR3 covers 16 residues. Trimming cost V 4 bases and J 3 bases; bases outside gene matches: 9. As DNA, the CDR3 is TGTGCCAGCAGTTCCTCGAGACTAGCAATCTACAATGAGCAGTTCTTC. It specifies CASSSSRLAIYNEQFF.

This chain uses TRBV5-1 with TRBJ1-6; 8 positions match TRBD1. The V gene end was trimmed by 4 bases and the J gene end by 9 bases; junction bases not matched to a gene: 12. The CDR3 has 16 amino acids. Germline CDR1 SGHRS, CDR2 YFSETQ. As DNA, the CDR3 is TGCGCCAGCAGCCCGATCTCGACAGGGGCGAGTTCACCCCTCCACTTT. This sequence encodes CASSPISTGASSPLHF.

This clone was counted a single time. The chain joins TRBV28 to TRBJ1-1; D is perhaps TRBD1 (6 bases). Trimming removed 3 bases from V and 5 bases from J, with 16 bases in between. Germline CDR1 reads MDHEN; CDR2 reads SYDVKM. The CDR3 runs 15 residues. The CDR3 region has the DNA TGTGCCAGCAGTTTTTTGAAGGGGGGAGCGACTGAAGCTTTCTTT. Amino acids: CASSFLKGGATEAFF. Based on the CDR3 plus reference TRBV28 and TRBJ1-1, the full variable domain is DVKVTQSSRYLVKRTGEKVFLECVQDMDHENMFWYRQDPGLGLRLIYFSYDVKMKEKGDIPEGYSVSREKKERFSLILESASTNQTSMYLCASSFLKGGATEAFFGQGTRLTVV.

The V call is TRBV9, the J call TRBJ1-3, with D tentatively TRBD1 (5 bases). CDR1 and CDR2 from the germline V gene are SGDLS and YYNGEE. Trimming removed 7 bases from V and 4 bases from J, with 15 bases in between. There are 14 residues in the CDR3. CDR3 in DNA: TGTGCCAGCGGGACCGGGGCCTCCGGAAACACCATATATTTT. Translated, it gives CASGTGASGNTIYF.

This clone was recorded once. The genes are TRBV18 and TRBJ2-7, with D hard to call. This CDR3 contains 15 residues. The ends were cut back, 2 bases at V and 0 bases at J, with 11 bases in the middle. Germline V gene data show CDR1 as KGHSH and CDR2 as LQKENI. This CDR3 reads CASSPSPHASYEQYF. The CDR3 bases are TGTGCCAGCTCACCAAGTCCCCACGCCTCCTACGAGCAGTACTTC.

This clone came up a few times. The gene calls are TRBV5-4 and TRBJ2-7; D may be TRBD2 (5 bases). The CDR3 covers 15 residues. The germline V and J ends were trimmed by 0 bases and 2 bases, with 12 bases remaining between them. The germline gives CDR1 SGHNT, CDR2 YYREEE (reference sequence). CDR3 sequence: CASSLAGTTTYEQYF. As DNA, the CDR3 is TGTGCCAGCAGCTTGGCCGGAACGACTACCTACGAGCAGTACTTC.

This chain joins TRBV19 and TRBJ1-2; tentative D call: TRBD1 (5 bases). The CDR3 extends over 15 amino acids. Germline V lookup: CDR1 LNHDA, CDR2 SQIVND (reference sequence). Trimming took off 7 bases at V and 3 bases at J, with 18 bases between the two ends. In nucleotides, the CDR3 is TGTGCCAGTACCACAACGGGGCGGCAGGACTATGGCTACACCTTC. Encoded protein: CASTTTGRQDYGYTF. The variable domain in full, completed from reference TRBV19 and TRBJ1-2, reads DGGITQSPKYLFRKEGQNVTLSCEQNLNHDAMYWYRQDPGQGLRLIYYSQIVNDFQKGDIAEGYSVSREKKESFPLTVTSAQKNPTAFYLCASTTTGRQDYGYTFGSGTRLTVV.